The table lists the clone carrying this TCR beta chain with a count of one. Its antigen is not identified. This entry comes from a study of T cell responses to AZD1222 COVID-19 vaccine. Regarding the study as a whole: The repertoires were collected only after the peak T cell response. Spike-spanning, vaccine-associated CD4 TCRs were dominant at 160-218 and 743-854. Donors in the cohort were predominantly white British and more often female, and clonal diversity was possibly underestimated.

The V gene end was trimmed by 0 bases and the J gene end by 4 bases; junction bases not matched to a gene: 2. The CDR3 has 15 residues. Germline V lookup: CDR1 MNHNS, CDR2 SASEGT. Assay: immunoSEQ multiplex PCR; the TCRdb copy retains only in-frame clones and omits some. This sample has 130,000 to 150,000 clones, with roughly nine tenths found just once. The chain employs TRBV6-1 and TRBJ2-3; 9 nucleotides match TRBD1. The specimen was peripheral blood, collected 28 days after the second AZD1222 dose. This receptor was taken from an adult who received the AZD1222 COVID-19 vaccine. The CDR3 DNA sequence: TGTGCCAGCAGTGAAGCCCGGACAGGGGCAGATACGCAGTATTTT. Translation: CASSEARTGADTQYF.